The clone carrying this T cell receptor (beta chain) has at least ten counts. The target antigen is unknown. 5'RACE with 10-nucleotide random UMIs produced the cDNA. From the 5' RACE reads, TCRdb called clonotypes with MiXCR, one entry per CDR3 protein. The sample carries 26,000 or so distinct CDR3 sequences, about 12% recorded once. Trimming took off 3 bases at V and 2 bases at J, with 9 bases between the two ends. The germline V gene has CDR1 SGHVS and CDR2 FNYEAQ. The CDR3 has 14 residues. The record originates from a study of neurological immune-mediated disorders. Whole-study results and caveats: Because no CDR3 amino acid sequences were shared across subjects by expanded clones, private repertoires were suggested in all groups.

Among the participants, healthy controls were blood bank volunteers in Maryland, USA. Source material was 2 million unsorted PBMCs, stored at -80 °C in RNAlater. The V and J genes are TRBV7-6 and TRBJ2-3, with a weak D call TRBD2 (6 bases). The source is a man between 60 and 75 years old in good health. The sample comprised PBMCs. The CDR3 sequence: CASSFTGLTDTQYF. For the CDR3, the DNA is TGTGCCAGCAGCTTTACGGGACTCACAGATACGCAGTATTTT. The full variable domain, rest sourced from reference TRBV7-6 and TRBJ2-3, is GAGVSQSPRYKVTKRGQDVALRCDPISGHVSLYWYRQALGQGPEFLTYFNYEAQQDKSGLPNDRFSAERPEGSISTLTIQRTEQRDSAMYRCASSFTGLTDTQYFGPGTRLTVL.